This T cell receptor beta chain was recovered during a study of cytomegalovirus exposure and HLA in healthy donors. In the study overall: Researchers previously reported finding roughly 120 million unique TCR beta sequences from about 170 million T cells. General study findings and limits: The authors listed 164 TCR beta chains as cytomegalovirus-associated.

PCR was performed using 60 Vbeta and 13 Jbeta primers. Sequencing was performed with immunoSEQ multiplex PCR; in TCRdb, only in-frame clones are kept and a portion is missing. Among roughly 100,000 clones listed, roughly 79% were seen once. Only a few counts were recorded for this clone. Its antigen is not identified. V gave up 5 bases and J gave up 7 bases, with 14 bases separating them. CDR3 length: 13 amino acids. Germline CDR1 reads PRHDT; CDR2 reads FYEKMQ (reference sequence). The sample comprised PBMCs. This receptor was identified in a woman between 35 and 50 years old in good health and CMV-seronegative. This rearrangement joins TRBV13 to TRBJ2-5; weak D call: TRBD1 (5 bases). CDR3 coding DNA: TGTGCCAGCAGCAGGGGCCTCCCCGGGACCCAGTACTTC. Its protein is CASSRGLPGTQYF.